The 21 T cell receptor beta chains below all came from one sample that was sequenced in a study of T cell repertoires in cytomegalovirus infection. TCRdb called the reads again in MiXCR, with one record for every CDR3 protein. The sample shows 750,000 to 900,000 distinct CDR3 sequences, 25% to 35% of them seen only once. These TCRs are of unknown antigen specificity. This specimen was cultured CD8+ T cells from PBMCs, taken from culture after CMV antigen stimulation. The origin of the receptors is a human donor in good health (CMV status not recorded). Some clones in this sample may be carry-over from other donors' samples.

The chain links TRBV2 to TRBJ2-6; D not certain. The CDR3 loop spans 14 amino acids. The ends were cut back, 3 bases at V and 1 base at J, with 4 bases in the middle. Germline-derived CDR1 and CDR2 are SNHLY and FYNNEI. The CDR3 region is CASSDHSGANVLTF. DNA of the CDR3: TGTGCCAGCAGTGACCATTCTGGGGCCAACGTCCTGACTTTC.

The chain recombines TRBV11-2 with TRBJ2-5; tentatively, D is TRBD1 (5 bases). Trimming cost V 2 bases and J 4 bases, with 17 bases left between them. CDR1 is SGHAT, CDR2 FQNNGV, per germline. The CDR3 sequence is 16 residues long. The CDR3 bases are TGTGCCAGCAGCTTATATCAGGACACCGGTGGAGAGACCCAGTACTTC. It specifies CASSLYQDTGGETQYF.

The gene calls are TRBV24-1 and TRBJ2-2, with 7 bases that match TRBD1. V shed 9 bases, J shed 7 bases, and the junction held 10 bases outside the gene matches. Germline assignment: CDR1 KGHDR and CDR2 SFDVKD. This CDR3 has 14 residues. In DNA form, the CDR3 reads TGTGCCACCTCGGGTGGTAGGGGGCACGGGGAGCTGTTTTTT. Protein: CATSGGRGHGELFF.

Written as DNA, the CDR3 is TGCGCCAGCAGCCAAGAGACAGGGGGGAGCACTGAAGCTTTCTTT. It codes for CASSQETGGSTEAFF. The rearrangement joins TRBV4-1 to TRBJ1-1; 9 nucleotides align to TRBD1. Trimming cost V 0 bases and J 4 bases; bases outside gene matches: 3. The CDR3 is made up of 15 amino acids. The germline gives CDR1 MGHRA, CDR2 YSYEKL.

The J gene is TRBJ1-2, the V gene TRBV6-8; D unclear. Trimming removed 2 bases from V and 4 bases from J, with 8 bases in between. CDR1 is MNHGY, CDR2 SAAAGT, per germline. CDR3 size: 13 residues. CDR3 DNA: TGTGCCAGCAGTTACGGGATCTCCTATGGCTACACCTTC. Residues: CASSYGISYGYTF.

The chain combines TRBV12-3 or TRBV12-4 with TRBJ2-1, with D tentatively TRBD1 (5 bases). Trimming took 6 bases from V and 7 from J, leaving 7 bases between them. The CDR3 consists of 11 residues. The CDR3 DNA reads as TGTGCCAGCAGGAGGACAAATGAGCAGTTCTTC. Amino acid sequence: CASRRTNEQFF.

The rearrangement joins TRBV19 to TRBJ2-6; unclear D gene. CDR3 length equals 15 residues. With 3 bases removed from V and 1 base from J, the gap between germline ends came to 7 bases. CDR1 and CDR2 from the germline V gene are LNHDA and SQIVND (reference sequence). The CDR3 is CASSIPGSGANVLTF. The CDR3 DNA sequence: TGTGCCAGTAGTATTCCGGGTTCTGGGGCCAACGTCCTGACTTTC.

At least ten counts were recorded for this clonotype. The chain is built from TRBV6-5 and TRBJ1-2; weak D call: TRBD1 (5 bases). The ends were cut back, 6 bases at V and 1 base at J, with 9 bases in the middle. The germline V gene encodes CDR1 MNHEY and CDR2 SVGAGI. The CDR3 sequence is 13 residues long. CDR3 amino acids: CASRSGYNYGYTF. The CDR3 nucleotides read TGTGCCAGCAGATCAGGGTATAACTATGGCTACACCTTC.

The J gene is TRBJ2-1, the V gene TRBV19; 9 bases are shared with TRBD1. Germline-derived CDR1 and CDR2 are LNHDA and SQIVND (reference sequence). The CDR3 covers 15 residues. Trimming took 6 bases from V and 6 from J; bases not matched to a gene: 9. The CDR3 loop reads CASSIFGTGFNEQFF. As DNA, the CDR3 is TGTGCCAGTAGCATATTCGGGACAGGGTTCAATGAGCAGTTCTTC.

J is TRBJ2-1 and V is TRBV28; no reliable D call. V was shortened by 6 bases and J by 2 bases, with 8 bases between the two germline ends. The CDR3 totals 13 residues. Per the germline V gene, CDR1 is MDHEN and CDR2 is SYDVKM. CDR3 bases: TGTGCCAGCAGGGAACTCCCCTACAATGAGCAGTTCTTC. Protein: CASRELPYNEQFF. Looking up the rest from reference TRBV28 and TRBJ2-1 gives the full variable domain: DVKVTQSSRYLVKRTGEKVFLECVQDMDHENMFWYRQDPGLGLRLIYFSYDVKMKEKGDIPEGYSVSREKKERFSLILESASTNQTSMYLCASRELPYNEQFFGPGTRLTVL.

This clonotype was found many times. The chain recombines TRBV7-2 with TRBJ1-2, with D possibly matching TRBD1 (5 bases). V was clipped by 3 bases and J by 5 bases, with 10 bases between them. Germline CDR1 SGHTA, CDR2 FQGNSA. This CDR3 comprises 13 residues. DNA for the CDR3: TGTGCCAGCAGCTTCATTACAGGATATGGCTACACCTTC. Translated, it gives CASSFITGYGYTF.

This clonotype showed up just a few times. V is TRBV19 and J is TRBJ1-6, with 9 bases lining up with TRBD1. CDR3 length equals 14 residues. The V gene's germline CDR1 is LNHDA and CDR2 SQIVND (reference sequence). V shed 8 bases and J 9 bases; nucleotides not matched to a gene: 8. DNA for the CDR3: TGTGCCAGTCAAGCCCGGGACAGGGCTTCACCCCTCCACTTT. This translates into CASQARDRASPLHF.

This chain joins TRBV4-3 and TRBJ2-5, with D hard to call. The length of the CDR3 is 13 residues. Germline V gene data show CDR1 as LGHNA and CDR2 as YSLEER. V gave up 3 bases and J gave up 2 bases, with 7 bases separating them. CDR3 nucleotide sequence: TGCGCCAGCAGCCAGGGTTGGCAAGAGACCCAGTACTTC. This sequence encodes CASSQGWQETQYF.

Only a few counts were recorded for this clonotype. The V and J genes are TRBV7-8 and TRBJ1-4; D perhaps matches TRBD1 (5 bases). Between the trimmed V and J ends, which lost 7 bases and 0 bases, there was a span of 9 bases. Germline CDR1 is SGHVS and CDR2 is FQNEAQ. The CDR3 spans 14 residues. Here the CDR3 DNA reads TGTGCCAGCACCCGGGGGGCAACTAATGAAAAACTGTTTTTT. Encoded protein: CASTRGATNEKLFF.

A single count supports this clonotype. The rearrangement links TRBV6-8 to TRBJ1-4; possible D gene TRBD1, 6 bases. The germline V gene has CDR1 MNHGY and CDR2 SAAAGT. Trimming stripped 2 bases from V and 3 bases from J, with 10 bases between. The CDR3 runs 15 residues. CDR3 nucleotide sequence: TGTGCCAGCAGTTACGTCGCAGGGGCTAATGAAAAACTGTTTTTT. Translation gives CASSYVAGANEKLFF.

The rearrangement joins TRBV7-8 to TRBJ1-5; D is unresolved. V lost 2 bases and J lost 0, with 5 bases in between. This CDR3 has 14 residues. Germline V gene sequence: CDR1 SGHVS, CDR2 FQNEAQ. This CDR3 reads CASSLKTSNQPQHF. CDR3 nucleotide sequence: TGTGCCAGCAGCTTAAAAACTAGCAATCAGCCCCAGCATTTT. Looking up the rest from reference TRBV7-8 and TRBJ1-5 gives the full variable domain: GAGVSQSPRYKVAKRGQDVALRCDPISGHVSLFWYQQALGQGPEFLTYFQNEAQLDKSGLPSDRFFAERPEGSVSTLKIQRTQQEDSAVYLCASSLKTSNQPQHFGDGTRLSIL.

The rearrangement uses TRBV28 and TRBJ1-2, with D hard to call. CDR1 and CDR2 from the germline V gene are MDHEN and SYDVKM. This CDR3 is 15 amino acids long. With 4 bases removed from V and 2 bases from J, the gap between germline ends came to 14 bases. CDR3 region: CASSSPRRVNYGYTF. The CDR3 DNA reads as TGTGCCAGCAGTTCCCCGAGGAGGGTCAACTATGGCTACACCTTC.

In this sample, this clonotype turned up many times. The CDR3 loop is CASSYSLTGELFF. CDR3 in DNA: TGTGCCAGCAGCTACTCGCTCACCGGGGAGCTGTTTTTT. The gene calls are TRBV7-3 and TRBJ2-2, with D unresolved. Germline V CDR1 and CDR2: SGHTA, FQGTGA. The CDR3 covers 13 residues. V was pared by 4 bases and J by 4 bases, with 7 bases between.

The rearrangement joins TRBV19 to TRBJ2-1; D call uncertain. The CDR3 has 11 residues. The V end lost 7 bases, the J end lost 8 bases, and 9 bases lay between the germline ends. Germline CDR1 LNHDA, CDR2 SQIVND (reference sequence). The CDR3 is CASNKGYEQFF. DNA of the CDR3: TGTGCCAGTAATAAGGGCTATGAGCAGTTCTTC.

This chain links TRBV7-8 with TRBJ1-2; 7 bases line up with TRBD1. The length of the CDR3 is 17 residues. V lost 0 bases to trimming and J lost 1 base; unmatched junction nucleotides: 8. CDR1 and CDR2 (germline): SGHVS, FQNEAQ. In DNA, the CDR3 is TGTGCCAGCAGCTTAGCCGACAGGGTTGGGTTTAACTATGGCTACACCTTC. Amino acids: CASSLADRVGFNYGYTF.

The V call is TRBV5-4, the J call TRBJ2-5; D is uncertain. The V end lost 0 bases, the J end lost 0 bases, and 15 bases lay between the germline ends. The CDR3 spans 17 residues. Germline CDR1 and CDR2: SGHNT and YYREEE (reference sequence). The CDR3 region is CASSLGASRPNQETQYF. The CDR3, as DNA: TGTGCCAGCAGCTTGGGGGCCTCCCGCCCCAACCAAGAGACCCAGTACTTC.